Presented here are 14 T cell receptor beta chains from one specimen sequenced in a study of cytomegalovirus exposure and HLA in healthy donors. PCR was performed using 60 Vbeta and 13 Jbeta primers. Profiling relied on immunoSEQ multiplex PCR, and the TCRdb table lists in-frame clones only, not all of them. This sample has about 170,000 clones, with less than 90% found just once. The source material was PBMCs. The receptors shown here come from a woman in her fifties or sixties in good health and CMV-seropositive.

The chain uses TRBV6-6 and TRBJ1-1; D may be TRBD1 (5 bases). The V end lost 7 bases, the J end lost 0 bases, and 9 bases lay between the germline ends. This CDR3 spans 13 amino acids. Germline V gives CDR1 MNHNY, CDR2 SVGAGI (reference sequence). For the CDR3, the DNA is TGTGCCAGCACCGACAGCATGAACACTGAAGCTTTCTTT. This gives the protein CASTDSMNTEAFF.

The chain employs TRBV6-5 and TRBJ2-5; 7 bases fit TRBD1. The J call is doubtful: the DNA matches TRBJ2-7 better. The CDR3 is made up of 15 amino acids. The germline CDR1 and CDR2 sequences are MNHEY and SVGAGI. CDR3 region: CASSYRQGLRYEQYF. For the CDR3, the DNA is TGTGCCAGCAGTTACAGACAGGGTCTCCGCTACGAGCAGTACTTC.

V usage is TRBV25-1 and J usage is TRBJ1-1, with D perhaps matching TRBD1 (5 bases). The germline gives CDR1 MGHDK, CDR2 SYGVNS. The CDR3 runs 16 residues. Trimming left V 6 bases short and J 0 bases short, with 17 bases between. The DNA for the CDR3 is TGTGCCAGCAGATCCGAGAGACAGATCTTGAACACTGAAGCTTTCTTT. Protein product: CASRSERQILNTEAFF.

CDR3 residues: CASSRHLSDGNNEQFF. DNA for the CDR3: TGTGCCAGCAGCCGACACCTTAGTGACGGGAACAATGAGCAGTTCTTC. V gene TRBV9 combines with J gene TRBJ2-1; D is perhaps TRBD2 (5 bases). Deletions cut 4 bases from V and 5 bases from J, with 19 bases between. Per germline, CDR1 SGDLS and CDR2 YYNGEE. This CDR3 has 16 amino acids.

This chain uses TRBV6-5 with TRBJ2-7, with D unresolved. With 6 bases removed from V and 3 bases from J, the gap between germline ends came to 15 bases. Germline-derived CDR1 and CDR2 are MNHEY and SVGAGI. The CDR3 length is 14 residues. The CDR3: CASSPDTTFYEQYF. The DNA for the CDR3 is TGTGCCAGCAGCCCCGACACGACCTTCTACGAGCAGTACTTC.

This chain joins TRBV7-2 and TRBJ2-5, with 7 bases that match TRBD1. Germline trimming cut 1 base from V and 10 bases from J; bases unmatched to any gene: 6. The V gene's germline CDR1 is SGHTA and CDR2 FQGNSA. The CDR3 is 13 amino acids. Written as DNA, the CDR3 is TGTGCCAGCAGCTTAGGGGGACAGATCGGCCAGTACTTC. Its protein is CASSLGGQIGQYF.

This chain connects TRBV7-3 to TRBJ2-2, with 9 bases matching TRBD2. This CDR3 is built from 14 residues. The V gene end was trimmed by 9 bases and the J gene end by 2 bases; junction bases not matched to a gene: 4. In germline, CDR1 is SGHTA, CDR2 FQGTGA. This CDR3 is CASERGDNTGELFF. CDR3 bases: TGTGCCAGTGAGCGGGGGGATAACACCGGGGAGCTGTTTTTT.

The chain is built from TRBV6-5 and TRBJ2-7; D remains unclear. The V and J ends lost 4 bases and 7 bases respectively, with 14 bases between them. Germline loops: CDR1 MNHEY, CDR2 SVGAGI. There are 13 residues in the CDR3. The CDR3 sequence is CASSFGWAGEQYF. CDR3 nucleotides: TGTGCCAGCAGTTTTGGTTGGGCTGGAGAGCAGTACTTC.

This chain joins TRBV5-1 and TRBJ2-3; no reliable D call. The CDR3 totals 10 residues. Trimming pared 7 bases from V and 8 bases from J, leaving 8 bases between. CDR1 and CDR2 (germline): SGHRS, YFSETQ. CDR3 coding DNA: TGCGCCAGCCCCTCCGGTACGCAGTATTTT. This gives the protein CASPSGTQYF.

This clone was seen only a few times. V gene TRBV6-1 combines with J gene TRBJ2-1; weak D call: TRBD2 (6 bases). CDR1 MNHNS and CDR2 SASEGT come from the germline V gene. Trimming removed 6 bases from V and 9 bases from J, with 9 bases in between. There are 11 residues in the CDR3. As DNA, the CDR3 is TGTGCCAGCAGGGAGGGACCTGAGCAGTTCTTC. It yields the protein CASREGPEQFF.

The chain carries TRBV10-3 and TRBJ2-5; 9 bases are a match to TRBD2. The ends lost 11 bases at V and 4 bases at J; junction bases unmatched: 14. The germline V gene has CDR1 ENHRY and CDR2 SYGVKD. CDR3 size: 15 residues. CDR3 residues: CAVSEGLAGLETQYF. CDR3 DNA sequence: TGTGCCGTGTCCGAGGGGCTAGCGGGGCTAGAGACCCAGTACTTC.

The genes are TRBV4-2 and TRBJ1-4; 9 bases map to TRBD1. J was trimmed by 7 bases and V by 2 bases; bases with no gene match: 5. Germline values: CDR1 LGHNA, CDR2 YNFKEQ. This CDR3 region has 15 residues. In DNA form, the CDR3 reads TGTGCCAGCAGCCAACCGACAGGGGGGGGTGAAAAACTGTTTTTT. Translated, it gives CASSQPTGGGEKLFF.

The J gene is TRBJ2-7, the V gene TRBV6-5; 7 bases align to TRBD1. V shed 6 bases and J 1 base; nucleotides not matched to a gene: 6. CDR1 MNHEY and CDR2 SVGAGI come from the germline V gene. The CDR3 extends over 14 amino acids. CDR3 sequence (DNA): TGTGCCAGCAGAAGGGGACAGCTATCCTACGAGCAGTACTTC. Translating gives CASRRGQLSYEQYF.

This chain links TRBV6-1 with TRBJ1-5; D is undetermined. Germline V gives CDR1 MNHNS, CDR2 SASEGT. This CDR3 region has 13 residues. V gave up 4 bases and J gave up 4 bases, with 8 bases separating them. CDR3 in DNA: TGTGCCAGCAGTGTTCGGGGAAATCAGCCCCAGCATTTT. Amino acids: CASSVRGNQPQHF.